This TCR beta chain derives from a study of identical twins. Findings of the study overall: Memory repertoires showed no such pattern, whereas abundant cord blood beta clonotypes carried fewer insertions.

Germline V gene sequence: CDR1 SGHVS, CDR2 FQNEAQ. With 8 bases removed from V and 2 bases from J, the gap between germline ends came to 21 bases. This CDR3 has 16 amino acids. This clonotype was seen ten or more times. Its antigen is currently unknown. TCRdb ran MiXCR on the 5' RACE reads and lists one entry per CDR3 protein. There are around 690,000 distinct CDR3 sequences in the sample; less than 25% occur only once, and more than 4% lies in the top ten. This same sample was also part of a study on T cells expressing NK-cell markers. As reported in that work: HCMV seropositivity marked seven of the eight sequenced donors; one was seronegative. Dominant NKG2C+ clonotypes made up about 1.0-8% of CD8+ T cells in several donors.

Input material: PBMCs. The receptor was isolated from a young woman in good health. The V gene is TRBV7-8, the J gene TRBJ1-1; perhaps TRBD1 as D (6 bases). The CDR3 region has the DNA TGTGCCAGCCACCGGAGGGGGACTTTGAGAAACACTGAAGCTTTCTTT. Translation: CASHRRGTLRNTEAFF.